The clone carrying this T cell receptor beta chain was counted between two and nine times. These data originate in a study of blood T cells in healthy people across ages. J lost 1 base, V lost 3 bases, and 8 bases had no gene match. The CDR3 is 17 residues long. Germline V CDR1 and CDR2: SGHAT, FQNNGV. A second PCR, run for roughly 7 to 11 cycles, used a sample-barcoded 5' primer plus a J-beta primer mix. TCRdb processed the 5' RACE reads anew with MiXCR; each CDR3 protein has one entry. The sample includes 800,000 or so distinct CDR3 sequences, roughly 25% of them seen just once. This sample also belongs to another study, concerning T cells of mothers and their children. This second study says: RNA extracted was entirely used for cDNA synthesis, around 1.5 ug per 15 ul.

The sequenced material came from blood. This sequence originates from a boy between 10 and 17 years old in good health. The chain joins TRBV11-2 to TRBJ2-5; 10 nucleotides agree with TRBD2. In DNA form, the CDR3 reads TGTGCCAGCAGCTTTCAGTTTGTAGCGGGGGGCCAAGAGACCCAGTACTTC. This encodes CASSFQFVAGGQETQYF.